The rows below give T cell receptor beta chains drawn from one sample of a study of T cell responses to AZD1222 COVID-19 vaccine. Using immunoSEQ multiplex PCR, the repertoire was profiled, and TCRdb retains in-frame clones only, with some absent. In the table there are 130,000 to 150,000 clones, roughly nine tenths of which are singletons. The sample was peripheral blood, taken 28 days after the second AZD1222 dose. All receptors derive from an adult who received the AZD1222 COVID-19 vaccine. Both conserved end residues are part of each CDR3. The D gene is left open where the match is weak. Clone size, where shown, is once, few, many, or a class for clones that have expanded.

J gene: TRBJ1-5; V gene: TRBV29-1; D gene: TRBD1; clone size: NA; CDR3 DNA: TGCAGCGTCGGCAGGGGGTTGAGTCAGCCCCAGCATTTT; CDR3 protein: CSVGRGLSQPQHF
J gene: TRBJ1-2; V gene: TRBV3-1/TRBV3-2; D gene: TRBD1; clone size: NA; CDR3 DNA: TGTGCCAGCAGCCTCGACAGGGTTCGCTATGGCTACACCTTC; CDR3 protein: CASSLDRVRYGYTF
J gene: TRBJ2-1; V gene: TRBV6-5; D gene: NA; clone size: NA; CDR3 DNA: TGTGCCAGCAGTACGGGACGGAACCTATACAATGAGCAGTTCTTC; CDR3 protein: CASSTGRNLYNEQFF
J gene: TRBJ2-3; V gene: TRBV13; D gene: NA; clone size: NA; CDR3 DNA: TGTGCCAGCAGCTTAGGGATGATTAGCAGCACAGATACGCAGTATTTT; CDR3 protein: CASSLGMISSTDTQYF
J gene: TRBJ2-3; V gene: TRBV2; D gene: NA; clone size: NA; CDR3 DNA: TGTGCCAGCCGCGACGACCGAGATACGCAGTATTTT; CDR3 protein: CASRDDRDTQYF
J gene: TRBJ1-1; V gene: TRBV19; D gene: NA; clone size: once; CDR3 DNA: TGTGCCACCAGTATCGAGCGCATGAACACTGAAGCTTTCTTT; CDR3 protein: CATSIERMNTEAFF
J gene: TRBJ1-4; V gene: TRBV4-1; D gene: NA; clone size: NA; CDR3 DNA: TGCGCCAGCCGATACAGACTTCTGTCCTCTAATGAAAAACTGTTTTTT; CDR3 protein: CASRYRLLSSNEKLFF
J gene: TRBJ2-7; V gene: TRBV5-1; D gene: TRBD1; clone size: NA; CDR3 DNA: TGCGCCAGCAGCTTTAACTCGGACAGGGCGTACGAGCAGTACTTC; CDR3 protein: CASSFNSDRAYEQYF
J gene: TRBJ1-3; V gene: TRBV7-6; D gene: NA; clone size: few; CDR3 DNA: TGTGCCAGCAGTGGCCCTTGGTTTACTGGAAACACCATATATTTT; CDR3 protein: CASSGPWFTGNTIYF
J gene: TRBJ1-2; V gene: TRBV6-6; D gene: NA; clone size: NA; CDR3 DNA: TGTGCCAGCCGTGTCTCGACAGCGAGAGGCTATGGCTACACCTTC; CDR3 protein: CASRVSTARGYGYTF
J gene: TRBJ2-7; V gene: TRBV19; D gene: NA; clone size: NA; CDR3 DNA: TGTGCCAGTAGCCTTGGGTCTCTAGAGCAGTACTTC; CDR3 protein: CASSLGSLEQYF
J gene: TRBJ1-1; V gene: TRBV6-6; D gene: TRBD1; clone size: NA; CDR3 DNA: TGTGCCAGCAGTTCGACAGGGGAAGCTTTCTTT; CDR3 protein: CASSSTGEAFF
J gene: TRBJ1-3; V gene: TRBV7-9; D gene: NA; clone size: NA; CDR3 DNA: TGTGCCAGCAGCTTAGGCGGTCCTCCCTCTGGAAACACCATATATTTT; CDR3 protein: CASSLGGPPSGNTIYF
J gene: TRBJ2-7; V gene: TRBV21-1; D gene: NA; clone size: NA; CDR3 DNA: TGTGCCAGCAGAGATTCCCGCGGGCAGTCCGAGCAGTACTTC; CDR3 protein: CASRDSRGQSEQYF
J gene: TRBJ1-3; V gene: TRBV30; D gene: NA; clone size: NA; CDR3 DNA: TGTGGAGGGGGGACCGGCGGAAACACCATATATTTT; CDR3 protein: CGGGTGGNTIYF
J gene: TRBJ1-5; V gene: TRBV2; D gene: NA; clone size: NA; CDR3 DNA: TGTGCCAGCAGTGACAGGGTAGGAAATCAGCCCCAGCATTTT; CDR3 protein: CASSDRVGNQPQHF
J gene: TRBJ1-1; V gene: TRBV25-1; D gene: TRBD1; clone size: NA; CDR3 DNA: TGTGCCAGCAGTGAATGGGACAGGGGGCTTTCTGAAGCTTTCTTT; CDR3 protein: CASSEWDRGLSEAFF
J gene: TRBJ2-5; V gene: TRBV12-3/TRBV12-4; D gene: TRBD2; clone size: NA; CDR3 DNA: TGTGCCAGCAGCGCGGGGGGGGAGGAGACCCAGTACTTC; CDR3 protein: CASSAGGEETQYF
J gene: TRBJ1-4; V gene: TRBV7-2; D gene: NA; clone size: once; CDR3 DNA: TGTGCCAGCAGCCCGTCACGGGGTACCTATGAAAAACTGTTTTTT; CDR3 protein: CASSPSRGTYEKLFF
J gene: TRBJ1-6; V gene: TRBV19; D gene: NA; clone size: once; CDR3 DNA: TGTGCCAGTGCCAGGGCCCCCTATAATTCACCCCTCCACTTT; CDR3 protein: CASARAPYNSPLHF
J gene: TRBJ2-3; V gene: TRBV3-1/TRBV3-2; D gene: NA; clone size: NA; CDR3 DNA: TGTGCCAGCAGCCCCCAAGAGGGGATACTTAGCACAGATACGCAGTATTTT; CDR3 protein: CASSPQEGILSTDTQYF
J gene: TRBJ1-5; V gene: TRBV27; D gene: NA; clone size: NA; CDR3 DNA: TGTGCCAGCAGTTTATCCGGGGCGCGAGGACAAATCCAGCATTTT; CDR3 protein: CASSLSGARGQIQHF
J gene: TRBJ2-5; V gene: TRBV7-6; D gene: NA; clone size: NA; CDR3 DNA: TGTGCCAGCAGCTTAGTTAGCGAGACCCAGTACTTC; CDR3 protein: CASSLVSETQYF
J gene: TRBJ2-7; V gene: TRBV6-5; D gene: NA; clone size: NA; CDR3 DNA: TGTGCCAGCAGTTACTCACGTGGGAGACACTACGAGCAGTACTTC; CDR3 protein: CASSYSRGRHYEQYF
J gene: TRBJ2-7; V gene: TRBV4-3; D gene: NA; clone size: NA; CDR3 DNA: TGCGCCAGCAGCCAAGATATGGCACCCCAAGGCGAGCAGTACTTC; CDR3 protein: CASSQDMAPQGEQYF
J gene: TRBJ1-2; V gene: TRBV5-4; D gene: NA; clone size: few; CDR3 DNA: TGTGCCAGCAGCTTACTCCTACGGAGCTATGGCTACACCTTC; CDR3 protein: CASSLLLRSYGYTF
J gene: TRBJ2-1; V gene: TRBV7-9; D gene: NA; clone size: NA; CDR3 DNA: TGTGCCAGCAGCATGAACGACCCAGGGAATGAGCAGTTCTTC; CDR3 protein: CASSMNDPGNEQFF
J gene: TRBJ1-5; V gene: TRBV7-8; D gene: NA; clone size: NA; CDR3 DNA: TGTGCCAGCAGCCGCGACAGAGACCAGCCCCAGCATTTT; CDR3 protein: CASSRDRDQPQHF
J gene: TRBJ2-6; V gene: TRBV7-5; D gene: NA; clone size: few; CDR3 DNA: TGTGCCAGGGGAAGGGGTCGGTTTGGGGCCAACGTCCTGACTTTC; CDR3 protein: CARGRGRFGANVLTF
J gene: TRBJ2-2; V gene: TRBV4-2; D gene: TRBD1; clone size: NA; CDR3 DNA: TGTGCCAGCAGCCTCGACAGGGGTTACACCGGGGAGCTGTTTTTT; CDR3 protein: CASSLDRGYTGELFF
J gene: TRBJ2-3; V gene: TRBV9; D gene: TRBD2; clone size: once; CDR3 DNA: TGTGCCAGCAGCGTACAGGCTAGCGGGAGGGCCCCCCATGGAGATACGCAGTATTTT; CDR3 protein: CASSVQASGRAPHGDTQYF
J gene: TRBJ2-1; V gene: TRBV7-2; D gene: TRBD2; clone size: once; CDR3 DNA: TGTGCCAGCAGCTCCCACCGGGGACTAGCGGGCAATGAGCAGTTCTTC; CDR3 protein: CASSSHRGLAGNEQFF